Listed below are T cell receptor beta chains from one sample, sequenced in a study of CD8+CD57+ T cells in acquired aplastic anemia. In TCRdb, the reads were re-called with MiXCR into one record per CDR3 protein. This sample has some 150,000 distinct CDR3 sequences, with 60% to 80% found just once. Sequenced sample: sorted CD4+, CD8+, or CD8+CD57+ T cells (not recorded which) from PBMCs. These receptors were taken from a human donor with aplastic anemia. CDR3s include the opening cysteine and the closing phenylalanine or tryptophan. Fields, in order: D gene, clone size, V gene, J gene, CDR3 protein, CDR3 DNA. The D gene is left open where the match is weak. Some rows have no size entry. The others give once, few or many, or a class for an expanded clone.

>-|-|TRBV6-5|TRBJ1-6
CASSYEGRVGNSPLHF
TGTGCCAGCAGTTACGAGGGGCGGGTCGGTAATTCACCCCTCCACTTT
>TRBD1|-|TRBV7-9|TRBJ2-7
CAVMTGVDYEQYF
TGTGCCGTTATGACAGGGGTAGACTACGAGCAGTACTTC
>-|-|TRBV7-9|TRBJ2-7
CASSLGPRFHEQYF
TGTGCCAGCAGCTTAGGTCCCAGGTTCCACGAGCAGTACTTC
>-|-|TRBV20-1|TRBJ1-1
CSARLDLTLKNTEAFF
TGCAGTGCTAGACTCGACCTGACGTTAAAGAACACTGAAGCTTTCTTT
>-|-|TRBV2|TRBJ1-5
CASSRGPSNQPQHF
TGTGCCAGCAGTCGAGGTCCCAGCAATCAGCCCCAGCATTTT
>-|once|TRBV20-1|TRBJ1-1
CSAMTGPEAFF
TGCAGTGCTATGACGGGGCCTGAAGCTTTCTTT
>-|many|TRBV20-1|TRBJ1-5
CSARGGEAQPQHF
TGCAGTGCCCGCGGGGGGGAAGCTCAGCCCCAGCATTTT
>-|-|TRBV20-1|TRBJ2-2
CSEGPETGELFF
TGCAGTGAAGGGCCCGAGACCGGGGAGCTGTTTTTT
>TRBD2|-|TRBV10-3|TRBJ2-1
CAISLAGAYNEQFF
TGTGCCATCAGTCTAGCGGGGGCCTACAATGAGCAGTTCTTC
>-|-|TRBV12-3/TRBV12-4|TRBJ2-1
CASSRLVSYNEQFF
TGTGCCAGCAGTCGACTGGTGTCCTACAATGAGCAGTTCTTC
>-|-|TRBV24-1|TRBJ1-5
CATSDSGANQPQHF
TGTGCCACCAGTGATTCCGGAGCCAATCAGCCCCAGCATTTT
>-|-|TRBV2|TRBJ2-3
CASSEMEGETDTQYF
TGTGCCAGCAGTGAAATGGAGGGGGAAACAGATACGCAGTATTTT
>TRBD2|-|TRBV20-1|TRBJ2-3
CSASPLAATDTQYF
TGCAGTGCTAGCCCACTAGCGGCAACAGATACGCAGTATTTT
>-|-|TRBV7-2|TRBJ1-6
CASSLDLRTTGSPLHF
TGTGCCAGCAGCTTAGACTTGCGTACGACTGGGTCACCCCTCCACTTT
>TRBD1|-|TRBV19|TRBJ1-1
CASATGGVAKTEAFF
TGTGCCTCCGCAACAGGGGGAGTAGCAAAGACTGAAGCTTTCTTT
>-|-|TRBV15|TRBJ2-7
CATSRGRGNNDEQYF
TGTGCCACCAGCAGGGGTAGGGGTAATAACGACGAGCAGTACTTC
>TRBD1|once|TRBV6-1|TRBJ2-2
CASRGQGGTGELFF
TGTGCCAGCAGGGGACAGGGTGGAACCGGGGAGCTGTTTTTT
>TRBD2|once|TRBV6-4|TRBJ2-3
CASSAGGGDTDTQYF
TGTGCCAGCAGCGCCGGGGGGGGGGACACAGATACGCAGTATTTT
>TRBD2|-|TRBV7-7|TRBJ2-3
CASSLSGRAGDTQYF
TGTGCCAGCAGCCTCAGCGGGAGGGCCGGGGATACGCAGTATTTT
>-|-|TRBV20-1|TRBJ1-1
CSAHGLRETEAFF
TGCAGTGCCCATGGGCTCAGGGAGACTGAAGCTTTCTTT
>TRBD1|-|TRBV29-1|TRBJ2-7
CSVDPGQGVYEQYF
TGCAGCGTCGACCCGGGACAGGGGGTTTACGAGCAGTACTTC
>-|-|TRBV24-1|TRBJ2-1
CATSVASHTEQFF
TGTGCCACCAGTGTTGCTAGCCATACTGAGCAGTTCTTC
>-|-|TRBV12-3/TRBV12-4|TRBJ1-1
CASRPDFLTAFF
TGTGCCAGCAGGCCGGATTTCCTGACAGCTTTCTTT
>TRBD2|-|TRBV14|TRBJ2-5
CASSQPPAGRYQETQYF
TGTGCCAGCAGCCAGCCGCCAGCGGGGCGGTACCAAGAGACCCAGTACTTC
>-|-|TRBV12-3/TRBV12-4|TRBJ1-2
CASRGGNYGYTF
TGTGCCAGCAGGGGGGGGAACTATGGCTACACCTTC
>-|few|TRBV10-2|TRBJ2-7
CASTTGGEFYEQYF
TGCGCCAGCACAACAGGGGGGGAGTTTTACGAGCAGTACTTC
>-|many|TRBV14|TRBJ1-2
CASSQVKGVYGYTF
TGTGCCAGCAGCCAAGTGAAGGGGGTCTATGGCTACACCTTC
>-|few|TRBV7-8|TRBJ2-7
CASSLGQESYEQYF
TGTGCCAGCAGCTTAGGACAGGAATCCTACGAGCAGTACTTC
>-|many|TRBV6-4|TRBJ2-3
CASSEGQGGDTQYF
TGTGCCAGCAGTGAGGGCCAGGGGGGAGATACGCAGTATTTT
>-|-|TRBV7-3|TRBJ2-7
CASSLFALGEQYF
TGTGCCAGCAGCTTATTCGCCCTCGGGGAGCAGTACTTC
>TRBD2|-|TRBV29-1|TRBJ2-5
CGAPGEGTQYF
TGCGGCGCCCCCGGGGAGGGGACCCAGTACTTC
>TRBD1|-|TRBV20-1|TRBJ1-2
CSALPGQGIYGYTF
TGCAGTGCTCTTCCGGGACAGGGTATCTATGGCTACACCTTC
>-|-|TRBV20-1|TRBJ1-1
CSARRADSDTEAFF
TGCAGTGCACGACGAGCGGACAGTGACACTGAAGCTTTCTTT
>-|-|TRBV7-3|TRBJ2-6
CASSSATTVFGANVLTF
TGTGCCAGCAGCTCCGCTACGACAGTCTTTGGGGCCAACGTCCTGACTTTC
>-|-|TRBV12-3/TRBV12-4|TRBJ1-2
CASSRDFYYGYTF
TGTGCCAGCAGTAGGGACTTTTACTATGGCTACACCTTC
>-|few|TRBV20-1|TRBJ2-7
CSARGDTSYEQYF
TGCAGTGCTAGAGGAGACACCTCCTACGAGCAGTACTTC
>-|many|TRBV5-4|TRBJ1-2
CASSLAGHQNYGYTF
TGTGCCAGCAGCCTAGCGGGGCACCAGAACTATGGCTACACCTTC